Listed here are 14 T cell receptor beta chains from one sample, sequenced in a study of cytomegalovirus exposure and HLA in healthy donors. Both 60 Vbeta primers and 13 Jbeta primers went into the PCR. Only in-frame clones appear in the TCRdb table, and some are missing; sequencing was by immunoSEQ multiplex PCR. The sample lists roughly 150,000 clones; 70% to 85% were seen once. The specimen was PBMCs. The receptors were sampled from a male donor in good health and CMV-seronegative.

This sequence joins TRBV5-5 and TRBJ2-4; TRBD2 might be the D (6 bases). The CDR3 contains 14 residues. Germline CDR1 and CDR2: SGHKS and YYEKEE (reference sequence). V gave up 3 bases and J gave up 12 bases, with 19 bases separating them. In nucleotides, the CDR3 is TGTGCCAGCAGCTGGGACTCCAATCCTAGGAGTCAGTACTTC. This sequence encodes CASSWDSNPRSQYF.

The chain couples TRBV25-1 to TRBJ1-5; maybe TRBD1 (5 bases). CDR1 and CDR2 from the germline V gene are MGHDK and SYGVNS. The ends were cut back, 2 bases at V and 6 bases at J, with 11 bases in the middle. The CDR3 runs 14 residues. In nucleotides, the CDR3 is TGTGCCAGCAGTGAACGGGGGGAGGGTCAGCCCCAGCATTTT. Amino acids: CASSERGEGQPQHF.

V gene TRBV13 combines with J gene TRBJ1-4; D may be TRBD1 (6 bases). Germline-derived CDR1 and CDR2 are PRHDT and FYEKMQ (reference sequence). V lost 5 bases and J 11 bases, leaving 30 bases between the germline ends. CDR3 length: 18 residues. The CDR3 sequence is CASSGPGYREPSVGKLFF. DNA for the CDR3: TGTGCCAGCAGCGGGCCGGGGTACAGGGAACCGAGCGTGGGGAAACTGTTTTTT.

This chain uses TRBV4-3 with TRBJ2-7, with 8 bases fitting TRBD1. Trimming removed 0 bases from V and 4 bases from J; junction bases left unmatched: 5. The CDR3 is made up of 15 amino acids. Germline V gene lookup returns CDR1 LGHNA and CDR2 YSLEER. CDR3 sequence: CASSQDQQGGYEQYF. CDR3 nucleotides: TGCGCCAGCAGCCAAGATCAACAGGGGGGTTACGAGCAGTACTTC.

The CDR3 here is CASSPLIPAAEKLFF. The DNA for the CDR3 is TGCGCCAGCAGCCCTCTTATCCCGGCGGCTGAAAAACTGTTTTTT. The chain has TRBV4-1 and TRBJ1-4, with D uncertain. Germline assignment: CDR1 MGHRA and CDR2 YSYEKL. CDR3 length equals 15 residues. The V and J ends lost 4 bases and 7 bases respectively, with 16 bases between them.

This chain connects TRBV18 to TRBJ2-7; D possibly corresponds to TRBD2 (6 bases). Trimming took off 1 base at V and 6 bases at J, with 10 bases between the two ends. This CDR3 has 13 amino acids. CDR1 and CDR2 from the germline V gene are KGHSH and LQKENI. CDR3 bases: TGTGCCAGCTCACCACAGCCGGGGGTCGAGCAGTACTTC. Translated: CASSPQPGVEQYF.

This chain uses TRBV11-3 with TRBJ2-2, with 7 bases matching TRBD2. This CDR3 has 14 residues. Per the germline V gene, CDR1 is SGHNT and CDR2 is YENEEA. Trimming removed 3 bases from V and 3 bases from J; junction bases left unmatched: 1. The DNA of the CDR3 is TGTGCCAGCAGCTTGGGGGGGGACACCGGGGAGCTGTTTTTT. Encoded protein: CASSLGGDTGELFF.

There are a few counts of this clone. V usage is TRBV18 and J usage is TRBJ2-1, with 7 bases identical to TRBD2. Germline CDR1 and CDR2: KGHSH and LQKENI. This CDR3 region has 16 residues. J gave up 0 bases and V 4 bases, and 6 bases lay outside the gene matches. CDR3 protein: CASSLSGRSSYNEQFF. The DNA of the CDR3 is TGTGCCAGCTCACTTAGCGGGCGGAGCTCCTACAATGAGCAGTTCTTC.

Comment on this clone: The junction shows a germline mismatch at one end, possibly a read error. V gene TRBV2 combines with J gene TRBJ1-2; D is possibly TRBD1 (5 bases). Germline CDR1 reads SNHLY; CDR2 reads FYNNEI. This CDR3 has 10 amino acids. The CDR3 loop reads CASSMGLRAF. CDR3 bases: TGTGCCAGCAGCATGGGACTCCGAGCCTTC.

V usage is TRBV9 and J usage is TRBJ2-1, with 13 bases matching TRBD2. The ends lost 0 bases at V and 6 bases at J; junction bases unmatched: 3. The CDR3 runs 16 residues. The germline CDR1 and CDR2 sequences are SGDLS and YYNGEE. In DNA, the CDR3 is TGTGCCAGCAGCGTAGGTGGACTAGCGGGAGCCAATGAGCAGTTCTTC. Its protein is CASSVGGLAGANEQFF.

The V and J genes are TRBV4-3 and TRBJ2-1, with 10 bases fitting TRBD2. V dropped 5 bases and J dropped 7; count of bases not matched to a gene: 2. In germline, CDR1 is LGHNA, CDR2 YSLEER. The CDR3 runs 13 residues. This chain's CDR3 is CASSSGGGNEQFF. DNA for the CDR3: TGCGCCAGCAGCAGCGGGGGGGGGAATGAGCAGTTCTTC.

The gene calls are TRBV6-1 and TRBJ2-7; 7 positions agree with TRBD2. The CDR3 consists of 15 residues. Germline V gene lookup returns CDR1 MNHNS and CDR2 SASEGT. The trim removed 5 bases at V and 3 bases at J, leaving 10 bases unmatched. The CDR3 sequence: CASSLWREPHYEQYF. The CDR3 nucleotides read TGTGCCAGCAGTCTTTGGCGGGAGCCCCACTACGAGCAGTACTTC.

This chain links TRBV10-3 with TRBJ2-7; 9 nucleotides agree with TRBD1. CDR1 is ENHRY, CDR2 SYGVKD, per germline. Trimming removed 4 bases from V and 3 bases from J; junction bases left unmatched: 4. CDR3 length: 14 amino acids. Here the CDR3 DNA reads TGTGCCATCAGTGCCGGGACAGGGAACTACGAGCAGTACTTC. Amino acid sequence: CAISAGTGNYEQYF.

This chain connects TRBV4-3 to TRBJ2-6; D not certain. V shed 0 bases and J shed 0 bases, with 9 bases lying between them. Per the germline V gene, CDR1 is LGHNA and CDR2 is YSLEER. The CDR3 extends over 17 amino acids. The CDR3 coding sequence is TGCGCCAGCAGCCAAGAGTTGGCAGTCTCTGGGGCCAACGTCCTGACTTTC. Its translation is CASSQELAVSGANVLTF.